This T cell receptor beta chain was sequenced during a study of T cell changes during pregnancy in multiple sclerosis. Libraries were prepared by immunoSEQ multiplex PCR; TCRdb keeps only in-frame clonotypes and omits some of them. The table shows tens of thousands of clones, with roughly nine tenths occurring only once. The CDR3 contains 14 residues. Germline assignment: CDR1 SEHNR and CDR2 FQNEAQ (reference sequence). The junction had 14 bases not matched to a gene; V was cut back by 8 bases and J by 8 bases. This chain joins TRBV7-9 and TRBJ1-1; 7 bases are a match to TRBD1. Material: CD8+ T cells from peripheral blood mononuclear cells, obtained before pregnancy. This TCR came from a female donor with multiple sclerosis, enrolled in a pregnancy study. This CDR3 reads CASGPLAGGPEAFF. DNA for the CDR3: TGTGCCAGCGGACCCCTTGCAGGGGGGCCAGAAGCTTTCTTT.